This TCR beta chain was captured by sequencing in a study of tumor-infiltrating lymphocytes in oesophageal squamous cell carcinoma. This clonotype was detected ten times or more. Each CDR3 protein is one row after TCRdb ran MiXCR on the PCR reads. The table shows approximately 20,000 distinct CDR3 sequences, with about 41% occurring only once. CDR1 and CDR2 from the germline V gene are SGHKS and YYEKEE (reference sequence). This CDR3 comprises 15 residues. V trimming: 0 bases; J trimming: 3 bases; junction bases outside the gene matches: 1. The J gene is TRBJ2-5, the V gene TRBV5-5; 11 nucleotides line up with TRBD2. The sample taken for sequencing was normal esophageal tissue next to the tumor. The source of this sequence is a male donor with esophageal squamous cell carcinoma. The CDR3 coding sequence is TGTGCCAGCAGCTTGGGACTAGCGGGAAAAGAGACCCAGTACTTC. Translated: CASSLGLAGKETQYF. The full variable domain, completed using reference TRBV5-5 and TRBJ2-5, is DAGVTQSPTHLIKTRGQQVTLRCSPISGHKSVSWYQQVLGQGPQFIFQYYEKEERGRGNFPDRFSARQFPNYSSELNVNALLLGDSALYLCASSLGLAGKETQYFGPGTRLLVL.